This T cell receptor (beta chain) was profiled in a study of shared clonotypes between healthy human individuals. The protocol was immunoSEQ multiplex PCR, while the TCRdb copy is restricted to in-frame clones and leaves out a portion. Of about 2 million clones listed, roughly 95% are singletons. In the naive CD8 group, cells lacked CD45RO and were positively selected for CCR7, so terminally differentiated effector memory CD45RA+ cells were left out. Germline V gives CDR1 SGHNT, CDR2 YYREEE (reference sequence). V was clipped by 0 bases and J by 6 bases; unmatched bases: 2. This CDR3 is 15 amino acids long.

This rearrangement joins TRBV5-4 to TRBJ1-4; the match to TRBD1 covers 10 bases. The sample taken for sequencing was naive CD8+ T cells sorted from blood. The source is a man between 18 and 29 years old in good health. CDR3 residues: CASSLEGQGHEKLFF. Here the CDR3 DNA reads TGTGCCAGCAGCTTGGAGGGACAGGGGCATGAAAAACTGTTTTTT. Drawing the rest from reference TRBV5-4 and TRBJ1-4, the complete variable domain is ETGVTQSPTHLIKTRGQQVTLRCSSQSGHNTVSWYQQALGQGPQFIFQYYREEENGRGNFPPRFSGLQFPNYSSELNVNALELDDSALYLCASSLEGQGHEKLFFGSGTQLSVL.